This entry describes one T cell receptor beta chain. This clonotype was picked up a small number of times. It has no known antigen specificity. No base qualities exist here, and no much larger clone lies one base off it. Ficoll-Paque density gradient centrifugation was the method used to isolate PBMCs. The data were taken from a study of T-cell memory formation after mild COVID-19 (dated by TCRdb to the early 2020s). Broadly, across the study: Most TCR sequence clusters were specific to one of the two donors. The cohort comprised two young, previously healthy adult volunteers, one female and one male. In two donors, T-cell clones that expanded and contracted after mild COVID-19 were tracked by sequencing TCRalpha and TCRbeta repertoires over time. Overall study results and their limits: The study covered only a couple of mild cases, and larger cohorts including severe cases with pre-infection samples were considered necessary. The detection of some responding clones in pre-infection memory suggests that pre-existing cross-reactive memory T cells joined the SARS-CoV-2 response. SARS-CoV-2 specificity of the second-wave clones peaking on day 37 was not confirmed. Contracting CD4+ clones appeared mostly in the CM and EM memory subsets, whereas CD8+ clones were enriched in EMRA. From day 15 to 85, contracting clones showed balanced CD4/CD8 phenotypes, whereas a second wave of clones that expanded from day 15 to 37 leaned towards CD4+.

Sequencing relied on an Illumina NovaSeq 6000. TCRalpha and TCRbeta cDNA libraries were constructed by 5'RACE with constant-segment primers, with sample barcodes and unique molecular identifiers being introduced. Trizol reagent was used to extract RNA from every sample. The libraries were amplified in two PCR steps, and the second step added a second sample barcode and Illumina TruSeq adapters. Libraries were sequenced on an Illumina NovaSeq with 2 x 150 bp paired-end reads. Per the original workflow: With migec v1.2.7, reads were demultiplexed and then collapsed into UMI-guided consensus sequences. Using mixcr v2.1.11, UMI consensuses were aligned to TRA and TRB V and J templates and then assembled into clonotypes. Expanded or contracted clonotypes were those called significant by both edgeR and NoisET, with noise models trained on biological replicates. For edgeR calls, the thresholds were a false discovery rate-adjusted p below 0.01 and a log2 fold-change of 1. As an exploratory analysis of dynamics, PCA with hierarchical clustering was applied to max-normalized trajectories of the 1000 most abundant clonotypes. Separately sequenced CD4+ and CD8+ repertoires were used to assign a CD4 or CD8 phenotype to each responding clone. Using fastp at Q25 and MiXCR, TCRdb reprocessed the public reads and kept productive beta chains. Here each entry gathers all rows of one CDR3 protein and keeps the most common genes and DNA. The V and J calls here are based on TCRdb, not the publication. The sample yields around 530,000 distinct CDR3 sequences; about 22% were counted once. 7.5% to 9.5% of the sample lies in the top ten.

CDR1 SGHRS and CDR2 YFSETQ are derived from the germline V gene. V and J are truncated by 0 bases and 1 base respectively, leaving an intervening sequence of 7 bases. There are 15 amino acids in the CDR3, from cysteine to phenylalanine inclusive. The sequence is cut down to CDR3 DNA, 45 bases in frame from base 1. Material for sequencing was PBMCs or a T cell subset sorted from them (not recorded which). This receptor chain uses TRBV5-1 and TRBJ2-2; the D gene is not confidently resolved. The TCR sequence derives from an adult woman who had mild COVID-19 (a few samples of this study predate the infection). The sample titles of this study are shuffled in the database, so cell type and time point are left out; the donor was told from shared clones. The CDR3 loop reads CASSLAVRNTGELFF. The DNA sequence follows: TGCGCCAGCAGCTTGGCCGTCCGGAACACCGGGGAGCTGTTTTTT.